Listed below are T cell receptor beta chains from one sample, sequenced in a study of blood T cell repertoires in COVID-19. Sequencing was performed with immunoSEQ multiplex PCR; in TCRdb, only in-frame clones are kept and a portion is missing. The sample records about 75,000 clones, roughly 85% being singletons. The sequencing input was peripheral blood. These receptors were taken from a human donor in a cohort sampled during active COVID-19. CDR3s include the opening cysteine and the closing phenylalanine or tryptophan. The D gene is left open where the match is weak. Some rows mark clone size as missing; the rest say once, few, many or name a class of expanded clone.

CDR3 DNA: TGTGCCAGTACCACAGGGTTGAACACTGAAGCTTTCTTT
CDR3 protein: CASTTGLNTEAFF
D gene: .
V gene: TRBV19
J gene: TRBJ1-1
clone size: .

CDR3 DNA: TGTGCCAGCTCACCAGACTCTCTTAATGAAAAACTGTTTTTT
CDR3 protein: CASSPDSLNEKLFF
D gene: .
V gene: TRBV18
J gene: TRBJ1-4
clone size: .

CDR3 DNA: TGTGCCAGCAGCCCCCCCGGTTATCGTCAGCCCCAGCATTTT
CDR3 protein: CASSPPGYRQPQHF
D gene: .
V gene: TRBV7-2
J gene: TRBJ1-5
clone size: .

CDR3 DNA: TGTGCCAGCAGCTTGGGGGCACAGTGGGGTCAGCCCCAGCATTTT
CDR3 protein: CASSLGAQWGQPQHF
D gene: .
V gene: TRBV7-8
J gene: TRBJ1-5
clone size: .

CDR3 DNA: TGTGCCAGCTCACCACCGGGGGCCCCCACAGATACGCAGTATTTT
CDR3 protein: CASSPPGAPTDTQYF
D gene: .
V gene: TRBV18
J gene: TRBJ2-3
clone size: .

CDR3 DNA: TGTGCCAGCAGCCGCGGGCTCATCACCGTAAGCACAGATACGCAGTATTTT
CDR3 protein: CASSRGLITVSTDTQYF
D gene: .
V gene: TRBV14
J gene: TRBJ2-3
clone size: .

CDR3 DNA: TGTGCCATCAGCGAGACGACAGGGGGCGCCCCGGGTGGCTACACCTTC
CDR3 protein: CAISETTGGAPGGYTF
D gene: TRBD1
V gene: TRBV10-3
J gene: TRBJ1-2
clone size: .

CDR3 DNA: TGTGCCATCAGCCAAAGCACGGATACGCAGTATTTT
CDR3 protein: CAISQSTDTQYF
D gene: .
V gene: TRBV10-3
J gene: TRBJ2-3
clone size: .

CDR3 DNA: TGTGCCAGCAGCTCGACAGGGGGAGGTGATGGAAAACTGTTTTTT
CDR3 protein: CASSSTGGGDGKLFF
D gene: TRBD1
V gene: TRBV5-4
J gene: TRBJ1-4
clone size: .

CDR3 DNA: TGTGCCAGTAGTAAACTCGGTTCCTACGAGCAGTACTTC
CDR3 protein: CASSKLGSYEQYF
D gene: .
V gene: TRBV19
J gene: TRBJ2-7
clone size: .

CDR3 DNA: TGTGCCAGCAGCCGACAGGGGAACACTGAAGCTTTCTTT
CDR3 protein: CASSRQGNTEAFF
D gene: TRBD1
V gene: TRBV3-1/TRBV3-2
J gene: TRBJ1-1
clone size: .

CDR3 DNA: TGTGCCAGCAGTTACGCTAGAATCGAGACCCAGTACTTC
CDR3 protein: CASSYARIETQYF
D gene: .
V gene: TRBV6-5
J gene: TRBJ2-5
clone size: .

CDR3 DNA: TGCGCCAGCAGCGGCGGGGGGGTATCCTACAATGAGCAGTTCTTC
CDR3 protein: CASSGGGVSYNEQFF
D gene: TRBD2
V gene: TRBV5-1
J gene: TRBJ2-1
clone size: .

CDR3 DNA: TGTGCCAACTCACAGGAGAGGCCCGGGGAGCTGTTTTTT
CDR3 protein: CANSQERPGELFF
D gene: .
V gene: TRBV10-3
J gene: TRBJ2-2
clone size: .

CDR3 DNA: TGTGCCAGCAGCTTTTCGGGGAACACTGAAGCTTTCTTT
CDR3 protein: CASSFSGNTEAFF
D gene: .
V gene: TRBV7-2
J gene: TRBJ1-1
clone size: .

CDR3 DNA: TGTGCCAGCAGTTACTCGAGGACAGGGGGATGGCCCCAGCATTTT
CDR3 protein: CASSYSRTGGWPQHF
D gene: TRBD1
V gene: TRBV6-5
J gene: TRBJ1-5
clone size: .

CDR3 DNA: TGTGCCAGCACCCTCCCGGGACTCCAAAGGCAGCCCCAGCATTTT
CDR3 protein: CASTLPGLQRQPQHF
D gene: .
V gene: TRBV28
J gene: TRBJ1-5
clone size: .

CDR3 DNA: TGTGCCAGCAGCGTCGGCACAGATACGCAGTATTTT
CDR3 protein: CASSVGTDTQYF
D gene: .
V gene: TRBV2
J gene: TRBJ2-3
clone size: .

CDR3 DNA: TGTGCCAGCAGTTTACAGGCAGCGGCGTCGGTCTTC
CDR3 protein: CASSLQAAASVF
D gene: .
V gene: TRBV12-3/TRBV12-4
J gene: TRBJ2-1
clone size: .

CDR3 DNA: TGTGCCAGCAGCTCCCTGACAGCTAACTATGGCTACACCTTC
CDR3 protein: CASSSLTANYGYTF
D gene: .
V gene: TRBV7-2
J gene: TRBJ1-2
clone size: .

CDR3 DNA: TGTGCCAGCAGTTTTACAGGCCCGGCTGAAGCTTTCTTT
CDR3 protein: CASSFTGPAEAFF
D gene: .
V gene: TRBV27
J gene: TRBJ1-1
clone size: .

CDR3 DNA: TGTGCCAGCAGCTTAAGTCGTCAGGAGACCCAGTACTTC
CDR3 protein: CASSLSRQETQYF
D gene: .
V gene: TRBV7-3
J gene: TRBJ2-5
clone size: few

CDR3 DNA: TGTGCCAGCCGCTGGCGGATCTCTGGAAACACCATATATTTT
CDR3 protein: CASRWRISGNTIYF
D gene: .
V gene: TRBV2
J gene: TRBJ1-3
clone size: .

CDR3 DNA: TGTGCCAGCAGATTAGCGGGCCAAGAGACCCAGTACTTC
CDR3 protein: CASRLAGQETQYF
D gene: TRBD2
V gene: TRBV3-1/TRBV3-2
J gene: TRBJ2-5
clone size: .

CDR3 DNA: TGTGCCAGCACCCCCGGACAGGGGGTTAATTCACCCCTCCACTTT
CDR3 protein: CASTPGQGVNSPLHF
D gene: TRBD1
V gene: TRBV9
J gene: TRBJ1-6
clone size: .

CDR3 DNA: TGTGCCAGCAGCCAAGCTAGCTATGGCTACACCTTC
CDR3 protein: CASSQASYGYTF
D gene: .
V gene: TRBV3-1/TRBV3-2
J gene: TRBJ1-2
clone size: .

CDR3 DNA: TGTGCCAGCAGCTTTCAGGAGAACACTGAAGCTTTCTTT
CDR3 protein: CASSFQENTEAFF
D gene: .
V gene: TRBV7-9
J gene: TRBJ1-1
clone size: .

CDR3 DNA: TGTGCCAGCAGCTTAGCACTAGCGGGAGCAGATACGCAGTATTTT
CDR3 protein: CASSLALAGADTQYF
D gene: TRBD2
V gene: TRBV11-3
J gene: TRBJ2-3
clone size: .

CDR3 DNA: TGCGCCAGCAGCCAAGATCAGGCGTCGTACAATGAGCAGTTCTTC
CDR3 protein: CASSQDQASYNEQFF
D gene: .
V gene: TRBV4-3
J gene: TRBJ2-1
clone size: .